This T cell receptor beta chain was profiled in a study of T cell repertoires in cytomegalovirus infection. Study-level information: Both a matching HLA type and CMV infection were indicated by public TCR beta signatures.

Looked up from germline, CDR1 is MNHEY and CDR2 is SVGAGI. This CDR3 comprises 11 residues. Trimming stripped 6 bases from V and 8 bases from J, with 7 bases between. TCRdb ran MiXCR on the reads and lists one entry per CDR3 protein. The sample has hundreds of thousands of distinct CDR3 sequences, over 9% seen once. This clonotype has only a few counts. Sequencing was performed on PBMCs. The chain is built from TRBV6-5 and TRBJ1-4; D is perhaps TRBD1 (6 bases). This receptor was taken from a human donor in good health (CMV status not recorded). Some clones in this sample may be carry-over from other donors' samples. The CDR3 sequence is CASRTGEKLFF. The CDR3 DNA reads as TGTGCCAGCAGAACAGGGGAAAAACTGTTTTTT.